These T cell receptor beta chains were read from a single sample in a study of blood T cell repertoires in COVID-19. Profiling relied on immunoSEQ multiplex PCR, and the TCRdb table lists in-frame clones only, not all of them. The sample carries around 220,000 clones, roughly 80% recorded once. Specimen: peripheral blood. The source of these receptors is a woman of 80 years or more with COVID-19, enrolled during active disease. The CDR3 runs from the conserved cysteine through the conserved F or W. The D gene is left open where the match is weak. Size is omitted from some rows. Given values are once, few, many or a class for expanded clones.

D	J	size	V	CDR3	DNA
NA	TRBJ2-5	few	TRBV2	CASSEAQWVKETQYF	TGTGCCAGCAGTGAAGCGCAGTGGGTAAAAGAGACTCAGTACTTC
NA	TRBJ2-2	NA	TRBV4-2	CASSQGVLPGELFF	TGTGCCAGCAGCCAAGGAGTACTACCCGGGGAGCTGTTTTTT
NA	TRBJ1-5	NA	TRBV28	CASKEHLSNQPQHF	TGTGCCAGCAAGGAGCACCTAAGCAATCAGCCCCAGCATTTT
NA	TRBJ1-5	NA	TRBV7-2	CASSLGGWPAQHF	TGTGCCAGCAGCTTGGGGGGTTGGCCTGCCCAGCATTTT
TRBD1	TRBJ2-4	few	TRBV5-1	CASSSGTELAKNIQYF	TGCGCCAGCAGCTCCGGGACAGAGCTAGCCAAAAACATTCAGTACTTC
TRBD2	TRBJ2-1	NA	TRBV11-2	CASSLRTSGYNEQFF	TGTGCCAGCAGCTTAAGGACTAGCGGTTACAATGAGCAGTTCTTC
NA	TRBJ2-1	once	TRBV19	CASSIGTPVGNEQFF	TGTGCCAGTAGTATAGGGACTCCCGTCGGCAATGAGCAGTTCTTC
TRBD2	TRBJ2-3	NA	TRBV2	CASRVSGTSTDTQYF	TGTGCCAGCAGAGTTAGCGGGACTAGCACAGATACGCAGTATTTT
NA	TRBJ2-2	NA	TRBV23-1	CASSQFGGGELFF	TGCGCCAGCAGTCAATTCGGCGGCGGGGAGCTGTTTTTT
TRBD1	TRBJ2-7	NA	TRBV25-1	CASSVQGTGVSGQYF	TGTGCCAGCAGTGTCCAAGGGACAGGGGTTTCCGGGCAGTACTTC
NA	TRBJ1-3	NA	TRBV29-1	CSVHNSGNTIYF	TGCAGCGTCCACAACTCTGGAAACACCATATATTTT
NA	TRBJ2-2	NA	TRBV6-5	CASSLRLRGAGELFF	TGTGCCAGCAGCCTGCGGTTGCGGGGTGCCGGGGAGCTGTTTTTT
NA	TRBJ2-3	NA	TRBV6-5	CASSYPRLVADTQYF	TGTGCCAGCAGTTACCCCAGACTAGTAGCGGATACGCAGTATTTT
TRBD2	TRBJ2-5	NA	TRBV29-1	CSGMTSGMVETQYF	TGCAGCGGAATGACTAGCGGGATGGTGGAGACCCAGTACTTC
TRBD1	TRBJ2-1	NA	TRBV10-3	CAISGGRDRVLSNEQFF	TGTGCCATCAGTGGGGGGAGGGACAGGGTTCTTTCCAATGAGCAGTTCTTC
TRBD2	TRBJ2-1	NA	TRBV9	CASSGRAASGWESAYNEQFF	TGTGCCAGCAGCGGGCGCGCGGCTAGCGGGTGGGAGTCCGCCTACAATGAGCAGTTCTTC
NA	TRBJ1-2	NA	TRBV15	CATSSGSAYGYTF	TGTGCCACCAGCAGTGGCAGCGCCTATGGCTACACCTTC
TRBD1	TRBJ1-1	once	TRBV6-5	CASRKGQGKGEAFF	TGTGCCAGCAGAAAGGGACAGGGGAAGGGCGAAGCTTTCTTT
NA	TRBJ1-2	NA	TRBV27	CASSFSKDSYGYTF	TGTGCCAGCAGTTTCTCGAAGGACAGCTATGGCTACACCTTC
TRBD1	TRBJ1-1	NA	TRBV2	CASSGQGPMNTEAFF	TGTGCCAGCAGTGGACAGGGCCCCATGAACACTGAAGCTTTCTTT
NA	TRBJ1-5	NA	TRBV2	CASVGPLRDQPQHF	TGTGCCAGCGTCGGACCCCTCAGGGATCAGCCCCAGCATTTT
TRBD1	TRBJ1-2	NA	TRBV12-3/TRBV12-4	CASNPGQIYGYTF	TGTGCCAGCAACCCGGGACAGATCTATGGCTACACCTTC
NA	TRBJ1-5	NA	TRBV6-5	CASSYRGLGQPQHF	TGTGCCAGCAGTTATCGAGGGTTGGGTCAGCCCCAGCATTTT
NA	TRBJ1-2	once	TRBV29-1	CSGWELIDGYTF	TGCAGCGGCTGGGAGTTAATAGATGGCTACACCTTC
NA	TRBJ2-5	NA	TRBV2	CASIRSEHQETQYF	TGTGCCAGCATCCGCTCGGAGCACCAAGAGACCCAGTACTTC
TRBD2	TRBJ2-5	many	TRBV5-6	CASLLAGGRKTQYF	TGTGCCAGCCTACTAGCGGGGGGCCGGAAGACCCAGTACTTC